The 26 T cell receptor beta chains below all came from one sample that was sequenced in a study of blood T cell repertoires in COVID-19. Clones were read by immunoSEQ multiplex PCR, and TCRdb kept only the in-frame ones, dropping some. The table has 90,000 to 130,000 clones, approximately 78% seen once. The sample comprised peripheral blood. The source of these receptors is a man aged 65-85 years with acute or convalescent COVID-19.

The V and J genes are TRBV2 and TRBJ1-3; TRBD1 might be the D (5 bases). Germline lookup yields CDR1 SNHLY and CDR2 FYNNEI. V lost 8 bases and J 0 bases, leaving 20 bases between the germline ends. CDR3 size: 17 residues. The CDR3 loop is CASGVSGIPLSGNTIYF. The CDR3 DNA follows: TGTGCCAGCGGCGTGTCAGGGATCCCACTCTCTGGAAACACCATATATTTT.

This rearrangement joins TRBV19 to TRBJ1-2; possible D gene TRBD1, 6 bases. This CDR3 comprises 14 residues. Germline assignment: CDR1 LNHDA and CDR2 SQIVND (reference sequence). Trimming took 7 bases from V and 4 from J, leaving 16 bases between them. CDR3 residues: CASTEQGRVYGYTF. In DNA, the CDR3 is TGTGCCAGTACCGAACAGGGTCGGGTCTATGGCTACACCTTC.

This chain connects TRBV25-1 to TRBJ2-7, with D possibly TRBD2 on 5 matching bases. Trimming cost V 5 bases and J 4 bases, with 9 bases left between them. Germline V gives CDR1 MGHDK, CDR2 SYGVNS. The CDR3 length is 12 residues. The CDR3: CASSPRDYEQYF. Here the CDR3 DNA reads TGTGCCAGCAGTCCTCGGGATTACGAGCAGTACTTC.

This rearrangement joins TRBV5-4 to TRBJ2-3; D possibly corresponds to TRBD1 (6 bases). Germline V gives CDR1 SGHNT, CDR2 YYREEE (reference sequence). Trimming cost V 4 bases and J 4 bases, with 16 bases left between them. The length of the CDR3 is 15 residues. This CDR3 reads CASSLQGRSADTQYF. The CDR3, as DNA: TGTGCCAGCAGCCTACAGGGAAGGTCAGCAGATACGCAGTATTTT.

The rearrangement links TRBV7-8 to TRBJ2-1; 9 bases match TRBD1. CDR1 SGHVS and CDR2 FQNEAQ come from the germline V gene. J lost 7 bases, V lost 4 bases, and 8 bases had no gene match. The CDR3 totals 15 residues. The DNA of the CDR3 is TGTGCCAGCAGCTCCGGGACAGGGCTCAATAATGAGCAGTTCTTC. It codes for CASSSGTGLNNEQFF.

The chain links TRBV25-1 to TRBJ2-2; TRBD1 agrees at 8 bases. V lost 3 bases, J lost 1 base, and 10 bases stayed unmatched. The germline V gene has CDR1 MGHDK and CDR2 SYGVNS. This CDR3 contains 18 residues. This CDR3 is CASSESLAGTGNTGELFF. In DNA form, the CDR3 reads TGTGCCAGCAGTGAGTCCCTCGCCGGGACAGGGAACACCGGGGAGCTGTTTTTT.

The J gene is TRBJ1-5, the V gene TRBV3-1 (or the pseudogene TRBV3-2); 8 bases are a match to TRBD1. Germline CDR1 is LGHDT and CDR2 is YNNKEL (reference sequence). V was pared by 6 bases and J by 1 base, with 5 bases of the junction left unmatched. This CDR3 contains 15 residues. CDR3 protein: CASSLTGDSNQPQHF. In DNA, the CDR3 is TGTGCCAGCAGTCTGACAGGGGACAGCAATCAGCCCCAGCATTTT.

The chain recombines TRBV5-6 with TRBJ1-1; D is unclear. Per the germline V gene, CDR1 is SGHDT and CDR2 is YYEEEE. Trimming took off 1 base at V and 1 base at J, with 8 bases between the two ends. This CDR3 comprises 14 residues. The CDR3 loop reads CASSLIAGNTEAFF. In nucleotides, the CDR3 is TGTGCCAGCAGCTTGATCGCAGGGAACACTGAAGCTTTCTTT.

This clone was counted a few times. The CDR3 region has the DNA TGTGCCAGCAGTTACTCGAGAAGCGGCTTTGAGCAGTACTTC. Its protein product is CASSYSRSGFEQYF. The chain joins TRBV6-6 to TRBJ2-7, with TRBD2 as a possible D gene (5 bases). V lost 0 bases to trimming and J lost 7 bases, with 13 bases between them. There are 14 residues in the CDR3. Germline CDR1 reads MNHNY; CDR2 reads SVGAGI (reference sequence).

This clone was observed once. This chain connects TRBV5-5 to TRBJ2-1; TRBD2 aligns across 11 bases. The J segment lost 7 bases and the V segment lost 5 bases, leaving 11 bases of the junction unmatched. Germline CDR1 and CDR2: SGHKS and YYEKEE (reference sequence). This CDR3 has 16 residues. CDR3 sequence (DNA): TGTGCCAGCAGGAGACGGCCGGGACTAGCGGAAAATGAGCAGTTCTTC. Protein: CASRRRPGLAENEQFF.

The genes are TRBV10-1 and TRBJ2-3; TRBD1 aligns across 7 bases. This CDR3 region has 14 residues. Germline CDR1 and CDR2: WNHNN and SYGVQD (reference sequence). The junction had 8 bases not matched to a gene; V was cut back by 6 bases and J by 5 bases. CDR3 nucleotide sequence: TGCGCCAGCAGCGACCTAACAGGGGTAGATACGCAGTATTTT. Its protein is CASSDLTGVDTQYF.

The gene calls are TRBV20-1 and TRBJ2-7, with 11 bases that match TRBD2. The CDR3 contains 17 residues. The V segment lost 3 bases and the J segment 4 bases; nucleotides outside the gene matches: 14. Germline CDR1 is DFQATT and CDR2 is SNEGSKA (reference sequence). The CDR3 DNA follows: TGCAGTGCTAGTCCATCGAATCCGACTAGCGGGGAGTACGAGCAGTACTTC. Translation: CSASPSNPTSGEYEQYF.

The V call is TRBV28, the J call TRBJ1-6; tentative D call: TRBD1 (5 bases). The germline V and J ends were trimmed by 4 bases and 18 bases, with 16 bases remaining between them. The CDR3 covers 12 residues. Germline V gene lookup returns CDR1 MDHEN and CDR2 SYDVKM. CDR3 DNA: TGTGCCAGCAGTTCCCAGACAGCCTCAAACCACTTT. Amino acid sequence: CASSSQTASNHF.

The count of this clone is one. The chain couples TRBV19 to TRBJ2-3; TRBD2 agrees at 15 bases. CDR3 length: 16 residues. Unmatched junction bases numbered 3, after V lost 8 bases and J lost 0 bases. CDR1 is LNHDA and CDR2 is SQIVND in the germline V gene (reference sequence). CDR3 DNA: TGTGCCAGTCAAGGACTAGCGGGGGGGAGCACAGATACGCAGTATTTT. Its translation: CASQGLAGGSTDTQYF.

Points on this clone: A junction boundary mismatches the germline segment, possibly from a read error. The same CDR3 is also encoded by other DNA sequences in this sample. The CDR3 nucleotides are TGTGCCAGCAGTACAGGATTCGTAGCCAAAAACATTCAGTATTTC. Translation: CASSTGFVAKNIQYF. The genes are TRBV28 and TRBJ2-4, with a tentative D call TRBD1 (5 bases). This CDR3 is 15 amino acids long. The germline V gene encodes CDR1 MDHEN and CDR2 SYDVKM.

The CDR3 sequence is CASSATGLSCLNEQFF. The CDR3 nucleotides read TGTGCCAGCAGCGCCACAGGTCTCTCTTGCTTAAATGAGCAGTTCTTC. The V gene is TRBV21-1, the J gene TRBJ2-1; TRBD1 is taken as the D call from the table, unchecked against the DNA. TRBV21-1 is described as a pseudogene. CDR3 length equals 16 residues.

The chain recombines TRBV5-1 with TRBJ2-2, with D perhaps matching TRBD2 (6 bases). Trimming removed 0 bases at V and 3 bases at J, with 9 bases between. The CDR3 totals 15 residues. Germline CDR1 SGHRS, CDR2 YFSETQ. CDR3 amino acids: CASSLAGVHTGELFF. The CDR3 nucleotides read TGCGCCAGCAGCTTGGCGGGGGTGCACACCGGGGAGCTGTTTTTT.

This chain connects TRBV9 to TRBJ2-3; TRBD1 matches 7 bases. The germline CDR1 and CDR2 sequences are SGDLS and YYNGEE. V lost 3 bases and J lost 4; bases outside the gene matches: 5. This CDR3 comprises 14 residues. CDR3 sequence: CASSGDSFSDTQYF. DNA for the CDR3: TGTGCCAGCAGCGGGGACAGTTTCTCAGATACGCAGTATTTT.

The V call is TRBV6-1, the J call TRBJ2-7; perhaps TRBD1 as D (6 bases). CDR1 is MNHNS and CDR2 is SASEGT in the germline V gene. Trimming removed 4 bases at V and 0 bases at J, with 19 bases between. The length of the CDR3 is 17 residues. The CDR3 DNA is TGTGCCAGCAGTGGACAACCGTCAGGGGCCTACTCCTACGAGCAGTACTTC. Translating it yields CASSGQPSGAYSYEQYF.

The chain recombines TRBV7-8 with TRBJ2-1; TRBD2 matches at 9 bases. The junction had 3 bases not matched to a gene; V was cut back by 1 base and J by 5 bases. CDR3 length: 15 residues. Germline V gives CDR1 SGHVS, CDR2 FQNEAQ. Here the CDR3 reads CASSLVREGHNEQFF. In DNA, the CDR3 is TGTGCCAGCAGCTTAGTGCGGGAGGGCCACAATGAGCAGTTCTTC.

The chain combines TRBV9 with TRBJ2-1; TRBD2 matches 7 bases. Germline V gives CDR1 SGDLS, CDR2 YYNGEE. The CDR3 consists of 16 residues. V was pared by 0 bases and J by 9 bases, with 12 bases of the junction left unmatched. In nucleotides, the CDR3 is TGTGCCAGCAGCGTAGCTGGGAGGGCTAGCCAGGGTGAGCAGTTCTTC. Its translation: CASSVAGRASQGEQFF.

The V call is TRBV7-2, the J call TRBJ2-7; 12 positions agree with TRBD2. The V and J ends lost 1 base and 6 bases, in that order; junction bases with no gene match: 7. The CDR3 contains 16 residues. CDR1 is SGHTA, CDR2 FQGNSA, per germline. CDR3 protein: CASSLVASGGAREQYF. DNA of the CDR3: TGTGCCAGCAGCTTAGTCGCTAGCGGGGGGGCCCGCGAGCAGTACTTC.

Here the CDR3 DNA reads TGTGCCAGCAGCTTCGGGAATGAAAAACTGTTTTTT. The encoded protein is CASSFGNEKLFF. This chain connects TRBV7-9 to TRBJ1-4; no clear D. The CDR3 is 12 amino acids. Germline assignment: CDR1 SEHNR and CDR2 FQNEAQ (reference sequence). Trimming pared 3 bases from V and 5 bases from J, leaving 4 bases between.

The rearrangement joins TRBV12-3 or TRBV12-4 to TRBJ1-6, with D hard to call. The CDR3 extends over 12 amino acids. Trimming cost V 3 bases and J 11 bases, with 8 bases left between them. CDR3 sequence: CASSFAGPPLHF. The CDR3 bases are TGTGCCAGCAGTTTCGCAGGTCCACCCCTCCACTTT.

This clone was counted between two and nine times. This chain connects TRBV5-1 to TRBJ1-2, with TRBD1 matching over 11 bases. Germline assignment: CDR1 SGHRS and CDR2 YFSETQ. The CDR3 covers 16 residues. V was clipped by 0 bases and J by 4 bases; unmatched bases: 5. CDR3 in DNA: TGCGCCAGCAGCTTGGCTCGGACAGGGGGCGGCTATGGCTACACCTTC. It yields the protein CASSLARTGGGYGYTF.

The chain employs TRBV19 and TRBJ1-5; D gene ambiguous. V lost 0 bases and J lost 4, with 10 bases in between. The CDR3 totals 15 residues. The germline V gene encodes CDR1 LNHDA and CDR2 SQIVND (reference sequence). The CDR3 region has the DNA TGTGCCAGTAGTATAGATCCGCGGGGAAATCAGCCCCAGCATTTT. Amino acid sequence: CASSIDPRGNQPQHF. Combining the CDR3 with reference TRBV19 and TRBJ1-5 gives the whole variable domain DGGITQSPKYLFRKEGQNVTLSCEQNLNHDAMYWYRQDPGQGLRLIYYSQIVNDFQKGDIAEGYSVSREKKESFPLTVTSAQKNPTAFYLCASSIDPRGNQPQHFGDGTRLSIL.